This T cell receptor (beta chain) was identified during a study of T cells after yellow fever vaccination. Looking at the study overall: Preparation used SMART-Seq v4 Ultra Low Input for the low-cell-number fractions.

Study-level findings and limits: The study re-detected most primary-vaccination clones after the booster (around 96% CD4, roughly 90% CD8). Some clonotypes, a small share, were shared between CD4 and CD8 compartments.

Universal primer sites and UMIs were introduced during 5'RACE template-switching synthesis of TCR cDNA. From the 5' RACE reads, TCRdb called clonotypes with MiXCR, one entry per CDR3 protein. Of about 580,000 distinct CDR3 sequences in the sample, roughly a sixth were seen once. This clonotype was found a few times. As yet, its antigen is unknown. Source: PBMCs, taken less than 6 days after the first yellow fever vaccination. The sequence was collected from a man aged 18 to 30 who received the YFV17D yellow fever vaccine.

The CDR3 spells CASSVTSGGPIWNEQFF. The CDR3 nucleotides are TGTGCCAGCAGCGTTACTAGCGGGGGGCCCATTTGGAATGAGCAGTTCTTC. The chain joins TRBV7-6 to TRBJ2-1, with 12 bases lining up with TRBD2. Trimming took 5 bases from V and 7 from J; bases not matched to a gene: 12. There are 17 residues in the CDR3. Per germline, CDR1 SGHVS and CDR2 FNYEAQ.